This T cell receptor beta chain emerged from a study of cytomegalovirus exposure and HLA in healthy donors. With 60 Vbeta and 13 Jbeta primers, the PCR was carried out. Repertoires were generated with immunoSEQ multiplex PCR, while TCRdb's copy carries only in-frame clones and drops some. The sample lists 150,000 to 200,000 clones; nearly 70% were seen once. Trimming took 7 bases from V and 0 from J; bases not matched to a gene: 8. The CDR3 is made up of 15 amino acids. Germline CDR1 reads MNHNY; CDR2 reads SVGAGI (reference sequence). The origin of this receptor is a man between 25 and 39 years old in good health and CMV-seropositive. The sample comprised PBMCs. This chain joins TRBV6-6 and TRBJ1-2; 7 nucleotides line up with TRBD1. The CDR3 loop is CASTLTGSTNYGYTF. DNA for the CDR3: TGTGCCAGCACTTTGACAGGGTCGACTAACTATGGCTACACCTTC.